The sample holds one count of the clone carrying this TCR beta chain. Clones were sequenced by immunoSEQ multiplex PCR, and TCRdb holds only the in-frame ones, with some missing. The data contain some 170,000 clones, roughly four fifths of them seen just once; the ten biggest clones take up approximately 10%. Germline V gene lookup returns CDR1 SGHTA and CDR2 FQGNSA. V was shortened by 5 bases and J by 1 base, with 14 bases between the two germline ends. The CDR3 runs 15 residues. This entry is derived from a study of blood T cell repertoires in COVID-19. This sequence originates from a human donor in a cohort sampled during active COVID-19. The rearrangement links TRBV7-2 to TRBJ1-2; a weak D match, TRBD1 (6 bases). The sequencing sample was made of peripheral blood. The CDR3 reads CASSPGTIRNYGYTF. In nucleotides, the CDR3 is TGTGCCAGCAGCCCCGGGACAATTCGTAACTATGGCTACACCTTC.